The clone carrying this TCR beta chain occurred a few times. The antigen is undetermined. These data are taken from a study of T cell repertoires in cytomegalovirus infection. For the study at large: Evidence of both CMV infection and a matching HLA type came from public TCR beta signatures.

V was trimmed by 4 bases and J by 5 bases, leaving 9 bases between them. The CDR3 totals 12 residues. Germline CDR1 is SEHNR and CDR2 is FQNEAQ (reference sequence). TCRdb reprocessed the reads with MiXCR, giving one entry per CDR3 protein. The table records about 830,000 distinct CDR3 sequences, 32% of them present only once. The study's findings and limits: People with CMV and the relevant HLA were identified by cumulative public TCR beta family frequency. CMV-specific TCR beta clonotypes restricted by HLA-C dominated the ex vivo response.

This TCR was recovered from a human donor in good health (CMV status not recorded). Some clones in this sample may be carry-over from other donors' samples. The sample in question was cultured CD8+ T cells from PBMCs, obtained from culture after CMV antigen stimulation. The chain links TRBV7-9 to TRBJ2-7, with D tentatively TRBD2 (6 bases). The CDR3 DNA reads TGTGCCAGCAGCTGGGGGGTAAACGAGCAGTACGTC. This encodes CASSWGVNEQYV.